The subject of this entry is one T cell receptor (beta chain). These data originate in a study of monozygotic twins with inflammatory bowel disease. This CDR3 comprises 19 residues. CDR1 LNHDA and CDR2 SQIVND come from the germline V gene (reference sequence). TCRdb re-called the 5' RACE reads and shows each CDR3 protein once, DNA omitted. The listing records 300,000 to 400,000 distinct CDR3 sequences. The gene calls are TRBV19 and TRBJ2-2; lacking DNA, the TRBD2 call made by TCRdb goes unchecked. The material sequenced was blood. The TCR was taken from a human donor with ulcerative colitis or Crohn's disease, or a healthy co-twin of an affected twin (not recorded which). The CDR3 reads CASTLGTSGTPANTGELFF.